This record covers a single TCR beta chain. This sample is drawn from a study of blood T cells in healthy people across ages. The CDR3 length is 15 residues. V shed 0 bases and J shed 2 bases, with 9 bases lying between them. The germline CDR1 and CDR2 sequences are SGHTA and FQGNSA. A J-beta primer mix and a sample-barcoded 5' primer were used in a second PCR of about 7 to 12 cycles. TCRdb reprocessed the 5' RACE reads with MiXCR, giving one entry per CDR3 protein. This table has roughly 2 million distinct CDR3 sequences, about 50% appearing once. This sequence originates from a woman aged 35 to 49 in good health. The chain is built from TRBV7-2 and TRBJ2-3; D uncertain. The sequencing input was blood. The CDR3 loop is CASSLAELTTDTQYF. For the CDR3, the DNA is TGTGCCAGCAGCTTAGCGGAGCTCACCACAGATACGCAGTATTTT.